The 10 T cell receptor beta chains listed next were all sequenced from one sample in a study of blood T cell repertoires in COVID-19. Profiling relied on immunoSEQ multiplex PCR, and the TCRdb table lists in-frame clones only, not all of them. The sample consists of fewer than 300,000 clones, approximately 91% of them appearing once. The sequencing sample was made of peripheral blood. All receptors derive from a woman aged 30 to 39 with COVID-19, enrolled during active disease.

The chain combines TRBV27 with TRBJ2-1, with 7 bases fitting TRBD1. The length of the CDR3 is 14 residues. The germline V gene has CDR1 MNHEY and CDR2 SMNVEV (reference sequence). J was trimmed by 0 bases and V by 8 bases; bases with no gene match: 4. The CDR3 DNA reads TGTGCCAGCGCGACAGGGAGCTCCTACAATGAGCAGTTCTTC. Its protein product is CASATGSSYNEQFF.

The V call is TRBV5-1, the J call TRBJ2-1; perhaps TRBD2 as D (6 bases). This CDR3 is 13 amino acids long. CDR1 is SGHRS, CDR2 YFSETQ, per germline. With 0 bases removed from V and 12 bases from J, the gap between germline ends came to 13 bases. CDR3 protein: CASSLEQRTTQFF. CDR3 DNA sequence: TGCGCCAGCAGCTTGGAACAGCGGACTACGCAGTTCTTC.

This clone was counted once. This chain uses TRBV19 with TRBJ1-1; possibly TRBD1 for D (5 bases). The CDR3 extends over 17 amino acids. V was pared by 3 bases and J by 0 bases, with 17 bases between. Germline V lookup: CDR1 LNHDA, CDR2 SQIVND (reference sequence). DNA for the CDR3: TGTGCCAGTAGTATCTTCGGGGGTGGGGCCATGAACACTGAAGCTTTCTTT. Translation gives CASSIFGGGAMNTEAFF. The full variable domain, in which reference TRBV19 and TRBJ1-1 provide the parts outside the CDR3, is DGGITQSPKYLFRKEGQNVTLSCEQNLNHDAMYWYRQDPGQGLRLIYYSQIVNDFQKGDIAEGYSVSREKKESFPLTVTSAQKNPTAFYLCASSIFGGGAMNTEAFFGQGTRLTVV.

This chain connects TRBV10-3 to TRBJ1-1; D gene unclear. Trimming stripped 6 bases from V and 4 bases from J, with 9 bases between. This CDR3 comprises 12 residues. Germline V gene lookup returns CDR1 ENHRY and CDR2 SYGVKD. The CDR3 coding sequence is TGTGCCATCAGCGGACTTAGCACTGAAGCTTTCTTT. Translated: CAISGLSTEAFF.

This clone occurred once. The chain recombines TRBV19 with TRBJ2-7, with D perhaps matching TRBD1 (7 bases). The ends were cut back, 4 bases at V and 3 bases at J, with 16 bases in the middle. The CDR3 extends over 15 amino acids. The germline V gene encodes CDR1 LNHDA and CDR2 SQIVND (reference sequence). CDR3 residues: CASSNQGGALYEQYF. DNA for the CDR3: TGTGCCAGTAGTAACCAGGGGGGAGCTCTCTACGAGCAGTACTTC.

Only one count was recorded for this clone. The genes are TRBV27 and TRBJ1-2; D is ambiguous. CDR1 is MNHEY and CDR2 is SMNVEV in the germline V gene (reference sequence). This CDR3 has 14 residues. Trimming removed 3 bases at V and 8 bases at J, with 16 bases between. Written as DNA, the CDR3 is TGTGCCAGCAGTTTGCGTGGCACCGGGATGGGCTACACCTTC. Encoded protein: CASSLRGTGMGYTF.

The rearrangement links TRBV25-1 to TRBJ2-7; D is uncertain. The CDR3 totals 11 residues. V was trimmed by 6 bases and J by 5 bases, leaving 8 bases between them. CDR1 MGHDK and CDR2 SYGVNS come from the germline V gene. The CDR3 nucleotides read TGTGCCAGCAGACAGTACCACGAGCAGTACTTC. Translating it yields CASRQYHEQYF.

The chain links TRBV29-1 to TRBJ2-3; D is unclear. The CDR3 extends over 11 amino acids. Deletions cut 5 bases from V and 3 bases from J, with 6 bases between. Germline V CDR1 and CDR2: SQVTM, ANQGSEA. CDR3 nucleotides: TGCAGCGTTTCTAAAACAGATACGCAGTATTTT. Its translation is CSVSKTDTQYF.

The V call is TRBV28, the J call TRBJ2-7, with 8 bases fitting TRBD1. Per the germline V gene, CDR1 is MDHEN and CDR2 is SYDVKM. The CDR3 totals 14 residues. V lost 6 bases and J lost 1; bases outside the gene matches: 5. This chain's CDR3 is CASRTGGVSYEQYF. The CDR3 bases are TGTGCCAGCAGAACAGGGGGTGTTTCCTACGAGCAGTACTTC.

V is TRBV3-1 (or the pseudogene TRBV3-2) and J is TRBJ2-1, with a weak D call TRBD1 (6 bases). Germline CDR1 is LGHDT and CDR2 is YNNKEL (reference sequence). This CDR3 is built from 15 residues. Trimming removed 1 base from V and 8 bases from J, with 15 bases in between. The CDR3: CASSQAGAGVDEQFF. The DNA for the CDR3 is TGTGCCAGCAGCCAAGCAGGGGCCGGTGTCGATGAGCAGTTCTTC.